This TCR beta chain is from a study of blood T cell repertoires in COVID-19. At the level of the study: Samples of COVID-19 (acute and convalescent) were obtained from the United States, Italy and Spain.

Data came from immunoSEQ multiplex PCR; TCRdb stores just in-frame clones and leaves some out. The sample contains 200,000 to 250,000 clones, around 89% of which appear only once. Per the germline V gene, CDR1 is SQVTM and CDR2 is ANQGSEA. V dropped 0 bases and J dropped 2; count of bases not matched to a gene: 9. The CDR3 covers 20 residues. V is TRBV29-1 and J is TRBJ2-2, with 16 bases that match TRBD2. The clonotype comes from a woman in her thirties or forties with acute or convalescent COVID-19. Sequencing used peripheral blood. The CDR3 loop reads CSVEEVAGLAGGPNTGELFF. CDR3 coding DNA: TGCAGCGTTGAAGAAGTTGCGGGACTAGCGGGGGGGCCCAACACCGGGGAGCTGTTTTTT.